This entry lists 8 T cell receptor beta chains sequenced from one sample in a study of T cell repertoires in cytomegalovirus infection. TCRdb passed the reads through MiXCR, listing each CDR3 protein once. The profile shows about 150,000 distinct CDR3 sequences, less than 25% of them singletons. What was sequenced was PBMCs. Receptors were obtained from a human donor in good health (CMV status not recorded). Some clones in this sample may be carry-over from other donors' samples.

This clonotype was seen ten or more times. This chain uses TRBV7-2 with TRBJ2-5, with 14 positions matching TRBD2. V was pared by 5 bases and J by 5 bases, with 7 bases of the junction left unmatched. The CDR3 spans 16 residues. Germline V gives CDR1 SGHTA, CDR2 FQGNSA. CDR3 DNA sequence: TGTGCCAGCAGCCCGCGACTAGCGGGAGGGCCGGAGACCCAGTACTTC. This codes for CASSPRLAGGPETQYF.

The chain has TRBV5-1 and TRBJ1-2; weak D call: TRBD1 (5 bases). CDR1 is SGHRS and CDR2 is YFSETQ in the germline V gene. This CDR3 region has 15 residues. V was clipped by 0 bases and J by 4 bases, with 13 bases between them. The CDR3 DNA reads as TGCGCCAGCAGCTTGGTTTCAGGGACTGGCTATGGCTACACCTTC. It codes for CASSLVSGTGYGYTF.

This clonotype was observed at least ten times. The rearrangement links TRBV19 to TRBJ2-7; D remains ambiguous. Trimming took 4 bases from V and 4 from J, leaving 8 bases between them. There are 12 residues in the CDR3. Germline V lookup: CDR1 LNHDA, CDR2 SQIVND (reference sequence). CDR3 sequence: CASSREEYEQYF. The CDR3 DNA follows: TGTGCCAGTAGTAGGGAAGAATACGAGCAGTACTTC.

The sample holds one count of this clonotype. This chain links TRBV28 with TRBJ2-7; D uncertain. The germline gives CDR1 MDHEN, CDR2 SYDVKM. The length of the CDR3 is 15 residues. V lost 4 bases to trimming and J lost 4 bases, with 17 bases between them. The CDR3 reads CASSSFATPPYEQYF. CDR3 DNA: TGTGCCAGCAGTTCATTCGCGACTCCTCCATACGAGCAGTACTTC.

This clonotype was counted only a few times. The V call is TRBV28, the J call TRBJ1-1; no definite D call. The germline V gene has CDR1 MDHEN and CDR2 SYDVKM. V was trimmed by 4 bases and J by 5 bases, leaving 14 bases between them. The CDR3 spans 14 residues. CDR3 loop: CASSSGESWTEAFF. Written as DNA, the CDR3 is TGTGCCAGCAGTTCCGGGGAATCGTGGACTGAAGCTTTCTTT.

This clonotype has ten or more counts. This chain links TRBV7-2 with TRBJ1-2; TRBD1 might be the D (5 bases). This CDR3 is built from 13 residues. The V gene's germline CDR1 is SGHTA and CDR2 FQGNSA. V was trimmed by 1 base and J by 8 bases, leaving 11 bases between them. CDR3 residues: CASSLVGDGGYTF. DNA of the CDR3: TGTGCCAGCAGCTTAGTAGGGGACGGCGGCTACACCTTC.

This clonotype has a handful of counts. The CDR3 is CASRPAAQHLNTEAFF. The CDR3 DNA reads as TGTGCCAGCCGACCGGCCGCGCAGCACCTGAACACTGAAGCTTTCTTT. This chain joins TRBV3-1 and TRBJ1-1; D unresolved. The CDR3 runs to 16 residues. Deletions cut 8 bases from V and 0 bases from J, with 19 bases between. Germline assignment: CDR1 LGHDT and CDR2 YNNKEL (reference sequence).

The CDR3 loop reads CASSGGNYEQYF. The CDR3 DNA reads as TGTGCCAGCAGTGGGGGAAACTACGAGCAGTACTTC. The chain uses TRBV12-3 or TRBV12-4 and TRBJ2-7; possibly TRBD1 or TRBD2 for D (5 bases each). This CDR3 is built from 12 residues. The ends were cut back, 5 bases at V and 3 bases at J, with 8 bases in the middle.